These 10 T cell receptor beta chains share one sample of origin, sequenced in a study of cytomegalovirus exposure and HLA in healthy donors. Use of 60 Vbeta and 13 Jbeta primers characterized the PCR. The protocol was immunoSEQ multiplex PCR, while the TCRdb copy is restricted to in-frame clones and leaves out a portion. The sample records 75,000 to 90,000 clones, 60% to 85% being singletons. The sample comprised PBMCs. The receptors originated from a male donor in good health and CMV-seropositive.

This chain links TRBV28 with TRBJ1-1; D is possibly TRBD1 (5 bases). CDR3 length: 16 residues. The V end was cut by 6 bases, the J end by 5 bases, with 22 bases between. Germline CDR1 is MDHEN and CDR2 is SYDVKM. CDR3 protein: CASRLPGLAYQTEAFF. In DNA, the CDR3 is TGTGCCAGCAGGCTACCAGGGCTTGCCTACCAAACTGAAGCTTTCTTT.

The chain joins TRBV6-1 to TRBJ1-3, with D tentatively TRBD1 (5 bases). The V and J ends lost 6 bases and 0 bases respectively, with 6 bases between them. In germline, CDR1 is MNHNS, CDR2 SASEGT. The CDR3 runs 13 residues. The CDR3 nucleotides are TGTGCCAGCAGAAGGGGCTCTGGAAACACCATATATTTT. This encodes CASRRGSGNTIYF.

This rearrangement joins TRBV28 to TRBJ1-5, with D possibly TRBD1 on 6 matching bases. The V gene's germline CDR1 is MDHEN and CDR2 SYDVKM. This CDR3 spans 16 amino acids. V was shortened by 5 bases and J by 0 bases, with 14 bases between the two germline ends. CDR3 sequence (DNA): TGTGCCAGCAGTGCATACAGGGTAGTTAGCAATCAGCCCCAGCATTTT. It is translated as CASSAYRVVSNQPQHF.

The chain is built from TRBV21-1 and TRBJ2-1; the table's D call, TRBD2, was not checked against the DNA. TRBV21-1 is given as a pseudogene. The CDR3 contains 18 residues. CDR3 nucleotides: TGTGCCAGCAGCAAAGTTGGGCGGCTAGCGGGGGGGCACAATGAGCAGTTCTTC. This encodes CASSKVGRLAGGHNEQFF.

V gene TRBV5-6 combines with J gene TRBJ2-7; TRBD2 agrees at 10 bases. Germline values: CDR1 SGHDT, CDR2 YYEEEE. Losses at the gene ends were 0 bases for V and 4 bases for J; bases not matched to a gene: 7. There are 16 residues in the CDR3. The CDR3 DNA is TGTGCCAGCAGCTTGGTAGTCTCTAGCGGGAGTTACGAGCAGTACTTC. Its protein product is CASSLVVSSGSYEQYF.

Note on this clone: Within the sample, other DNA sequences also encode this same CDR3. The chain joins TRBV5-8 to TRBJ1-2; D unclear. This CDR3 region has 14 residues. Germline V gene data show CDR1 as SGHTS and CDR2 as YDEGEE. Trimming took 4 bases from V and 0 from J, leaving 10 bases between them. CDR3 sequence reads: CASSLWGANYGYTF. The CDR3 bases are TGTGCCAGCAGCCTATGGGGAGCTAACTATGGCTACACCTTC.

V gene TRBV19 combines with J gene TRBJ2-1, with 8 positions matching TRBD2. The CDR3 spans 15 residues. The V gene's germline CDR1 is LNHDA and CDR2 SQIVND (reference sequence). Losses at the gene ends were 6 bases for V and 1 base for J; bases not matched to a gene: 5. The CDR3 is CASRGTSGSYNEQFF. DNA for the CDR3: TGTGCCAGTAGAGGGACTAGTGGATCCTACAATGAGCAGTTCTTC.

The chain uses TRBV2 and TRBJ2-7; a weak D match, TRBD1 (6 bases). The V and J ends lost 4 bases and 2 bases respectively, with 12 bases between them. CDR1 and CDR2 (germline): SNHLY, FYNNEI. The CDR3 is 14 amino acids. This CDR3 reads CASSGLRQAYEQYF. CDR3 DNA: TGTGCCAGCAGTGGTTTGAGACAGGCCTACGAGCAGTACTTC.

CDR3 in DNA: TGTGCCAGCAGCCAACAGGGTCGTGCAACTAATGAAAAACTGTTTTTT. Translation: CASSQQGRATNEKLFF. The gene calls are TRBV5-4 and TRBJ1-4, with D perhaps matching TRBD1 (6 bases). Trimming took off 4 bases at V and 0 bases at J, with 13 bases between the two ends. The germline gives CDR1 SGHNT, CDR2 YYREEE (reference sequence). This CDR3 is 16 amino acids long.

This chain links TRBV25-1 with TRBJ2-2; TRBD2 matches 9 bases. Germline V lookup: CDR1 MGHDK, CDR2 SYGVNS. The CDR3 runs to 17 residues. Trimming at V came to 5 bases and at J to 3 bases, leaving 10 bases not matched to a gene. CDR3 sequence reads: CASSLDSSGAYTGELFF. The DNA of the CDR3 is TGTGCCAGCAGTTTAGACTCTAGCGGGGCCTACACCGGGGAGCTGTTTTTT.